The rows below give T cell receptor beta chains drawn from one sample of a study. TCRdb recomputed calls from the 5' RACE reads with MiXCR, one row per CDR3 protein. The sample includes 50,000 to 80,000 distinct CDR3 sequences, 20% to 25% seen only once; the top ten take just under 3%. The sequenced sample consisted of memory CD4+ T cells sorted from a lymph node. The receptors here all came from a female donor with breast cancer. Both conserved end residues are part of each CDR3. A D gene is named only where the DNA matches it firmly. Clone size is not always given. Where it is, it says once, few, many or a class for expanded clones.

J: TRBJ1-2
size: -
V: TRBV24-1
D: -
CDR3: CAASDSGTNYGYTF
DNA: TGTGCCGCCAGTGATTCCGGGACCAACTATGGCTACACCTTC

J: TRBJ2-1
size: -
V: TRBV12-3/TRBV12-4
D: -
CDR3: CASSLSQFREQFF
DNA: TGTGCCAGCAGTTTAAGTCAATTTCGGGAGCAGTTCTTC

J: TRBJ1-3
size: few
V: TRBV6-1
D: TRBD1
CDR3: CASSETGTGLRGNTIYF
DNA: TGTGCCAGCAGTGAAACTGGGACAGGGCTGAGAGGAAACACCATATATTTT

J: TRBJ1-6
size: -
V: TRBV7-8
D: -
CDR3: CASSSGASGGNPRSPLHF
DNA: TGTGCCAGCAGCTCTGGGGCATCGGGGGGCAATCCTAGATCACCCCTCCACTTT

J: TRBJ2-2
size: -
V: TRBV5-1
D: -
CDR3: CASSSQSTGELFF
DNA: TGCGCCAGCAGCTCCCAGAGCACCGGGGAGCTGTTTTTT

J: TRBJ2-7
size: few
V: TRBV20-1
D: -
CDR3: CSAPLAGDIYEQYF
DNA: TGCAGTGCCCCTCTAGCAGGGGATATCTACGAGCAGTACTTC

J: TRBJ2-1
size: medium-sized
V: TRBV5-1
D: -
CDR3: CASRGVYNEQFF
DNA: TGCGCCAGCAGAGGGGTCTACAATGAGCAGTTCTTC

J: TRBJ2-7
size: few
V: TRBV20-1
D: TRBD1
CDR3: CSAPDRSSYEQYF
DNA: TGCAGTGCCCCGGACAGGAGCTCCTACGAGCAGTACTTC

J: TRBJ2-7
size: many
V: TRBV5-1
D: TRBD1
CDR3: CASSLGPTGGTYEQYF
DNA: TGCGCCAGCAGCTTGGGTCCGACAGGGGGAACCTACGAGCAGTACTTC

J: TRBJ2-1
size: -
V: TRBV12-3/TRBV12-4
D: -
CDR3: CASSFESAGEQFF
DNA: TGTGCCAGCAGTTTTGAATCGGCGGGCGAGCAGTTCTTC

J: TRBJ2-1
size: few
V: TRBV12-3/TRBV12-4
D: TRBD2
CDR3: CATAGLAVNEQFF
DNA: TGTGCCACCGCTGGACTAGCGGTTAATGAGCAGTTCTTC

J: TRBJ1-2
size: many
V: TRBV9
D: -
CDR3: CASSPSDSYGYTF
DNA: TGTGCCAGCAGCCCGTCGGACAGTTATGGCTACACCTTC

J: TRBJ2-7
size: few
V: TRBV28
D: TRBD2
CDR3: CASSSYSGTSGTYEQYF
DNA: TGTGCCAGCAGTTCCTACTCAGGGACTAGCGGGACCTACGAGCAGTACTTC

J: TRBJ2-4
size: few
V: TRBV27
D: TRBD2
CDR3: CASSSYSGLAKNIQYF
DNA: TGTGCCAGCAGTAGTTATAGCGGGTTGGCCAAAAACATTCAGTACTTC

J: TRBJ2-7
size: -
V: TRBV2
D: -
CDR3: CASSARGGSYEQYF
DNA: TGTGCCAGCAGTGCCAGGGGAGGTTCCTACGAGCAGTACTTC

J: TRBJ2-3
size: few
V: TRBV18
D: TRBD2
CDR3: CASSPGEGDTQYF
DNA: TGTGCCAGCTCACCAGGGGAGGGTGATACGCAGTATTTT

J: TRBJ1-5
size: few
V: TRBV7-2
D: -
CDR3: CASSLRTDSNQPQHF
DNA: TGTGCCAGCAGCTTAAGGACAGATAGCAATCAGCCCCAGCATTTT

J: TRBJ2-7
size: few
V: TRBV20-1
D: TRBD2
CDR3: CSAIPSGRAYEQYF
DNA: TGCAGTGCTATACCTAGCGGGAGGGCCTACGAGCAGTACTTC

J: TRBJ2-5
size: few
V: TRBV20-1
D: TRBD2
CDR3: CSALRGAETQYF
DNA: TGCAGTGCCCTGCGGGGGGCAGAGACCCAGTACTTC

J: TRBJ2-1
size: few
V: TRBV7-7
D: -
CDR3: CASSLSHLGEQFF
DNA: TGTGCTAGCAGCTTATCACACCTGGGCGAGCAGTTCTTC

J: TRBJ1-1
size: few
V: TRBV29-1
D: -
CDR3: CSVEGQMATEAFF
DNA: TGCAGCGTTGAGGGCCAGATGGCCACTGAAGCTTTCTTT

J: TRBJ1-3
size: -
V: TRBV29-1
D: -
CDR3: CSVVGAFSGNTIYF
DNA: TGCAGCGTTGTAGGGGCTTTCTCTGGAAACACCATATATTTT

J: TRBJ1-2
size: many
V: TRBV10-2
D: -
CDR3: CASMRDDYGYTF
DNA: TGCGCCAGCATGAGAGATGACTATGGCTACACCTTC

J: TRBJ2-2
size: -
V: TRBV6-5
D: -
CDR3: CASREGTGELFF
DNA: TGTGCCAGCAGGGAGGGCACCGGGGAGCTGTTTTTT

J: TRBJ2-7
size: -
V: TRBV6-6
D: -
CDR3: CASSPGGGGYEQYF
DNA: TGTGCCAGCAGTCCCGGGGGAGGGGGTTACGAGCAGTACTTC

J: TRBJ2-1
size: few
V: TRBV7-3
D: TRBD2
CDR3: CASSAGLAGVSEQFF
DNA: TGTGCCAGCAGCGCGGGACTAGCGGGAGTTAGTGAGCAGTTCTTC